This T cell receptor (beta chain) is from a study of vaccination and CD4 T cells after COVID-19. The treatment: approximately 10-day PBMC culture with coronavirus spike peptide pools or control peptides (ViraFEST assay). This clonotype was recorded a few times. Its antigen remains unknown. Sequence data for DNA of cultured CD4+ T cells were generated by the Oncomine TCR Beta short-read assay. Using its own MiXCR run on the PCR reads, TCRdb lists one record per CDR3 protein. The profile shows about 15,000 distinct CDR3 sequences, roughly two fifths of them singletons. The V end lost 5 bases, the J end lost 0 bases, and 10 bases lay between the germline ends. CDR1 and CDR2 from the germline V gene are SEHNR and FQNEAQ (reference sequence). This CDR3 has 14 residues.

This receptor was identified in a human donor with COVID-19. The chain joins TRBV7-9 to TRBJ1-2; D call uncertain. Sequenced: cultured CD4+ T cells from blood. The CDR3 protein is CASSPNYANYGYTF. DNA for the CDR3: TGTGCCAGCAGCCCCAACTACGCTAACTATGGCTACACCTTC.